One and the same sample provided the 5 T cell receptor beta chains below, sequenced in a study of identical twins (TCRdb year 2016). Libraries came from 5' RACE. The sequencing machine was an Illumina HiSeq 2000. TCRdb redid the processing of the public reads, applying fastp at Q25 and MiXCR, and retained in-frame beta chains. A single entry per CDR3 protein holds the most common genes and DNA from its merged rows. The sample data list approximately 250,000 distinct CDR3 sequences, and 5% to 7% of these were observed just once. The top ten hold 13% to 15% of the sample. The same sample was also studied in work on T cells expressing NK-cell markers.

Sequenced sample: CD8+ T cells sorted from blood. The receptors originated from a young woman in good health.

The table lists this clonotype with many counts. The chain is built from TRBV12-3 or TRBV12-4 and TRBJ2-1; TRBD2 matches at 13 bases. This CDR3 spans 15 amino acids. Germline trimming cut 8 bases from V and 8 bases from J; bases unmatched to any gene: 9. CDR3 sequence reads: CASHRTSGRSDEQFF. The CDR3 DNA is TGTGCCAGCCATCGGACTAGCGGGAGATCCGATGAGCAGTTCTTC.

In this sample, this clonotype turned up a few times. The chain carries TRBV6-2 or TRBV6-3 and TRBJ1-1; D remains ambiguous. This CDR3 has 11 amino acids. Germline-derived CDR1 and CDR2 are MNHEY and SVGEGT. Trimming took 4 bases from V and 10 from J, leaving 10 bases between them. In DNA, the CDR3 is TGTGCCAGCAGTTCCGACATAGGAGCTTTCTTT. Its protein is CASSSDIGAFF.

J is TRBJ1-1 and V is TRBV10-3; no clear D gene. Germline-derived CDR1 and CDR2 are ENHRY and SYGVKD. CDR3 length equals 15 residues. V was cut by 3 bases and J by 1 base, with 12 bases left in between. CDR3 sequence (DNA): TGTGCCATCAGTGACCTCCCAGATCCGAACACTGAAGCTTTCTTT. Encoded protein: CAISDLPDPNTEAFF.

This clonotype was detected ten times or more. The chain has TRBV29-1 and TRBJ2-3; 14 nucleotides match TRBD2. The CDR3 length is 18 residues. J lost 4 bases, V lost 5 bases, and 14 bases had no gene match. Germline assignment: CDR1 SQVTM and CDR2 ANQGSEA. The CDR3 here is CSVPPGTSGRIVADTQYF. CDR3 in DNA: TGCAGCGTTCCTCCCGGGACTAGCGGGAGAATTGTCGCAGATACGCAGTATTTT.

This clonotype was seen a few times. The chain carries TRBV7-9 and TRBJ2-4; D possibly matches TRBD1 or TRBD2 (5 bases each). Germline assignment: CDR1 SEHNR and CDR2 FQNEAQ (reference sequence). V lost 4 bases and J lost 10, with 23 bases in between. This CDR3 has 16 amino acids. The CDR3 DNA reads TGTGCCAGCAGCTCCGCTCCTCGGGACCCGTCTTATATTCAGTACTTC. Residues: CASSSAPRDPSYIQYF.